The 5 T cell receptor beta chains presented below share a single source sample, sequenced in a study of human CD8 memory T cell subsets. Sequencing libraries of TCR beta were made by UMI-labeled 5' RACE. TCRdb reprocessed the 5' RACE reads and keeps a single row for each CDR3 protein, giving no DNA. The table lists about 12,000 distinct CDR3 sequences. Sequencing used CD8+ T cells from PBMCs. These receptors were taken from a human donor in good health.

This clonotype is identified as medium-sized from frequency. V and J are TRBV7-8 and TRBJ2-7; the TCRdb call, TRBD1, lacks DNA for checking. The CDR3 is made up of 14 amino acids. CDR1 SGHVS and CDR2 FQNEAQ come from the germline V gene. This CDR3 is CASSSPTGWDEQYF.

The chain is built from TRBV7-2 and TRBJ2-1; the TRBD1 assignment by TCRdb is unverifiable without DNA. Germline values: CDR1 SGHTA, CDR2 FQGNSA. The CDR3 contains 15 residues. The CDR3 loop is CASSDGGLAYNEQFF.

This chain links TRBV5-1 with TRBJ1-1. Germline lookup yields CDR1 SGHRS and CDR2 YFSETQ. The CDR3 contains 15 residues. The CDR3 is CASSLSGTEHDEAFF.

The CDR3 sequence is CSASIRDRNLYEQYF. The chain employs TRBV20-1 and TRBJ2-7; TCRdb's D gene call, TRBD1, goes unchecked for lack of DNA. CDR3 length: 15 residues. Germline CDR1 and CDR2: DFQATT and SNEGSKA (reference sequence).

The chain is built from TRBV14 and TRBJ2-2; the TCRdb D gene call, TRBD2, has no DNA to confirm it. The germline gives CDR1 SGHDN, CDR2 FVKESK. The CDR3 covers 15 residues. The CDR3 loop is CASSQETSRPGELFF.